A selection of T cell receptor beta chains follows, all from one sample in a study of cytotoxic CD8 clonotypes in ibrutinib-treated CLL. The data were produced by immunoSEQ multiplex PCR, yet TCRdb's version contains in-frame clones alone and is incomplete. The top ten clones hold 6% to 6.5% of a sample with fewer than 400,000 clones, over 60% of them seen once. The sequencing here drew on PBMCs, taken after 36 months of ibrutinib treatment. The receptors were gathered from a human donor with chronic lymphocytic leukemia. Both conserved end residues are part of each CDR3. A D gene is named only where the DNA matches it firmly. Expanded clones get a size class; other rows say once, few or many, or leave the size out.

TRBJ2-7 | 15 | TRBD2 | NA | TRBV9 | TGTGCCAGCAGCTCAAGTAGCGGGAGTCCCTACGAGCAGTACTTC | CASSSSSGSPYEQYF
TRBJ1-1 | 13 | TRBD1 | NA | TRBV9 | TGTGCCAGCAGCGTAGTAGGACAGGACGTGGCTTTCTTT | CASSVVGQDVAFF
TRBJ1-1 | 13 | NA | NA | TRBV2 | TGTGCCAGCAGTGTCCGAGGGGGGGCTCAAGCTTTCTTT | CASSVRGGAQAFF
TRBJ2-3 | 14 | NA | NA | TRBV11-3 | TGTGCCAGCAGCTCTGGAGGTAGCGCAGATACGCAGTATTTT | CASSSGGSADTQYF
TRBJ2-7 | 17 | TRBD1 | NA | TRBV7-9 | TGTGCCAGCAGCTTGGGACAGGGGGTACCCTCGTCCTACGAGCAGTACTTC | CASSLGQGVPSSYEQYF
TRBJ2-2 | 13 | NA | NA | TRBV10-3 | TGTGCCATCAGTGAGTCTAGTATCGGGGAGCTGTTTTTT | CAISESSIGELFF
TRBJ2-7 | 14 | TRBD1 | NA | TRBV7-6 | TGTGCCAGCAGCTTTAGGCAGGGGGCCTACGAGCAGTACTTC | CASSFRQGAYEQYF
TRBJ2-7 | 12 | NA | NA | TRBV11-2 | TGTGCCAGCACCTCGGACGTCTACGAGCAGTACTTC | CASTSDVYEQYF
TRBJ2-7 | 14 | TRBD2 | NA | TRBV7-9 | TGTGCCAGCAGCTTTAGCGGGAGGGGAGACGAGCAGTACTTC | CASSFSGRGDEQYF
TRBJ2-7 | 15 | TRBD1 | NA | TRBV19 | TGTGCCAGTAGTATGGGAGACAGGGACCCCTACGAGCAGTACTTC | CASSMGDRDPYEQYF
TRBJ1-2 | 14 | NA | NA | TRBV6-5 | TGTGCCAGCAGCCGACGGCGACTGGGCTATGGCTACACCTTC | CASSRRRLGYGYTF
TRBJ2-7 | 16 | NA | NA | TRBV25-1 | TGTGCCAGCAGTAAGGGGGGACTACAGGGAGGCTACGAGCAGTACTTC | CASSKGGLQGGYEQYF
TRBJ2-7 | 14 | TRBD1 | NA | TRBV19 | TGTGCCAGTGGATACCGGGACAGAACCTACGAGCAGTACTTC | CASGYRDRTYEQYF
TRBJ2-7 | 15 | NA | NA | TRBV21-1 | TGTGCCAGCAGCAAAGCTCGCAATCGGGAGCACGAGCAGTACTTC | CASSKARNREHEQYF
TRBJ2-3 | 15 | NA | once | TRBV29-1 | TGCAGCGTTGAAGATCCAAAGGCACGCACAGATACGCAGTATTTT | CSVEDPKARTDTQYF
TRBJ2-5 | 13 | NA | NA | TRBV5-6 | TGTGCCAGCAGCTCTATGATCAGCGGGACCCAGTACTTC | CASSSMISGTQYF
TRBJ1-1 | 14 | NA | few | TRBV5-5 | TGTGCCAGCAGCTTGATCTCAATGAACACTGAAGCTTTCTTT | CASSLISMNTEAFF
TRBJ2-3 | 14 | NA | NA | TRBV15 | TGTGCCACCAGCCTGGGGTTGGGGGCAGATACGCAGTATTTT | CATSLGLGADTQYF
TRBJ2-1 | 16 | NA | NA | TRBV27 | TGTGCCAGCAGTTACACTACATTAGGATGGGACAATGAGCAGTTCTTC | CASSYTTLGWDNEQFF
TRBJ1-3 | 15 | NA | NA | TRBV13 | TGTGCCAGCAGCTTAGTCAGGGCACCTGGAAACACCATATATTTT | CASSLVRAPGNTIYF
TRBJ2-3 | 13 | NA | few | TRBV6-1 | TGTGCCAGCAGTGAAGTGATCACAGATACGCAGTATTTT | CASSEVITDTQYF
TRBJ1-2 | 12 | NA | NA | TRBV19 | TGTGCCAGTAGTTTCCGCACTGAAGGCTACACCTTC | CASSFRTEGYTF
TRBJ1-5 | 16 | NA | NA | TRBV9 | TGTGCCAGCAGCGTATCAGGGGACCTTAGCAATCAGCCCCAGCATTTT | CASSVSGDLSNQPQHF
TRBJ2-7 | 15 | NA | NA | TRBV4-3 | TGCGCCAGCAGCCAAGCTTTAGTCCAGGTGTACGAGCAGTACTTC | CASSQALVQVYEQYF
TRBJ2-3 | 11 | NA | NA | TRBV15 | TGTGCCACCAGCAGAGCGGAGGCGCAGTATTTT | CATSRAEAQYF
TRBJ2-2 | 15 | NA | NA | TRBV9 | TGTGCCAGCAGCGCCAGGGGATCGAACACCGGGGAGCTGTTTTTT | CASSARGSNTGELFF
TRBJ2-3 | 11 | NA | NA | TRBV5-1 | TGCGCCAGCAGCTTGGAGGAGGCGCAGTATTTT | CASSLEEAQYF